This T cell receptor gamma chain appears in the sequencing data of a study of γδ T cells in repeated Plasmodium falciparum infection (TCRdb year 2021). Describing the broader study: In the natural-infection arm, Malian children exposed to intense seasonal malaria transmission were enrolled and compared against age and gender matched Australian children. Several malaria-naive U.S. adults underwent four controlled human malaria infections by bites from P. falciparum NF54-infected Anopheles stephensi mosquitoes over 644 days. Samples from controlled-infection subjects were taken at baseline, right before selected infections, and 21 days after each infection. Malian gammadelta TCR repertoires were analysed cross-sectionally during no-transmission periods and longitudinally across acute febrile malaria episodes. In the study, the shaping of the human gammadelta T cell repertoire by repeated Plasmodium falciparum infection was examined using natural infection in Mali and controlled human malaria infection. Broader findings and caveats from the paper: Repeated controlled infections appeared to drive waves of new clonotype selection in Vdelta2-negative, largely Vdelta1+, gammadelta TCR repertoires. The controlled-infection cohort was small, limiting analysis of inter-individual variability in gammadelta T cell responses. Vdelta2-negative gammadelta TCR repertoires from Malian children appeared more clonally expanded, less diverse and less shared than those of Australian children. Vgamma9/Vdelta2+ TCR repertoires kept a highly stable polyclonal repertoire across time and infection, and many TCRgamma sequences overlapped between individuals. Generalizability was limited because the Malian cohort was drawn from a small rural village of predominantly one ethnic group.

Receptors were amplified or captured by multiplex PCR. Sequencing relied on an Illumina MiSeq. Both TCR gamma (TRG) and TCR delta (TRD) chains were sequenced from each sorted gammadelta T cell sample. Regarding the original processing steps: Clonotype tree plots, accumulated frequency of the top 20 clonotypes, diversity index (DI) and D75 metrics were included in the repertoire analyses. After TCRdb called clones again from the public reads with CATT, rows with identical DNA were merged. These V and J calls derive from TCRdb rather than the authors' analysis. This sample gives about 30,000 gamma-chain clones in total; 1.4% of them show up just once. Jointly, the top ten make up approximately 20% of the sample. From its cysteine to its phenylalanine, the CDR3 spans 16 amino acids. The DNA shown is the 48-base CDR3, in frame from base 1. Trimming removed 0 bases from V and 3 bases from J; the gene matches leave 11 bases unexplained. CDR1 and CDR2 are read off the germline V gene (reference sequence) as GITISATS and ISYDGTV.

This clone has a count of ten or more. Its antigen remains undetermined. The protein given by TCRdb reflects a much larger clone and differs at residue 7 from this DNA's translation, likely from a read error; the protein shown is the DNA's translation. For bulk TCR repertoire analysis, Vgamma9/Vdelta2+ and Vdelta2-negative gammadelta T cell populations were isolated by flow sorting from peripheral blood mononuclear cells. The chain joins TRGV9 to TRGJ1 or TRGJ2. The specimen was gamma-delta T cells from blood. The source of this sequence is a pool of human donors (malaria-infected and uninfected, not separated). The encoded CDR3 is CALWEVRGVTYYKKLF. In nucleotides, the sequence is TGTGCCTTGTGGGAGGTGCGGGGGGTGACTTATTATAAGAAACTCTTT.